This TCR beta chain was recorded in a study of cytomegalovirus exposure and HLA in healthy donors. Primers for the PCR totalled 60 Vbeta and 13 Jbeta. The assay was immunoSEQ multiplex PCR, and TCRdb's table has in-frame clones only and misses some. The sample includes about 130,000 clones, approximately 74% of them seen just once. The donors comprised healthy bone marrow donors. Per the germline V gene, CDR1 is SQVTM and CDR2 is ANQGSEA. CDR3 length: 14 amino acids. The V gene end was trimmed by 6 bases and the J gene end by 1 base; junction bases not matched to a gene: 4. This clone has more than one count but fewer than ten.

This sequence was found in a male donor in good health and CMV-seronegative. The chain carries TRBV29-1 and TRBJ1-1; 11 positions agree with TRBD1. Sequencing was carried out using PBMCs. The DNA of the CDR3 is TGCAGCGTCGGACAGGGGGCAGGGAACACTGAAGCTTTCTTT. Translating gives CSVGQGAGNTEAFF.